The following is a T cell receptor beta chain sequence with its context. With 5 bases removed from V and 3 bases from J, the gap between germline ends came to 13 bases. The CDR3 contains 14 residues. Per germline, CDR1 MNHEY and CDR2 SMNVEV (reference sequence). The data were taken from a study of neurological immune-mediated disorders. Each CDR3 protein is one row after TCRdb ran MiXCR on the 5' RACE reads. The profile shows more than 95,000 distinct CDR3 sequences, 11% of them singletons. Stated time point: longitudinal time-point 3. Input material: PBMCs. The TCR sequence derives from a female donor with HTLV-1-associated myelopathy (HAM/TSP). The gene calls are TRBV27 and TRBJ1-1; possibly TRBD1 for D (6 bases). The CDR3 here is CASSPPRTDTEAFF. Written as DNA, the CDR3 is TGTGCCAGCAGTCCCCCCCGGACAGACACTGAAGCTTTCTTT.